Below, 16 T cell receptor beta chains from the same sample are listed, as sequenced in a study of cytomegalovirus exposure and HLA in healthy donors. The PCR was carried out with 60 Vbeta primers and 13 Jbeta primers. Repertoires were generated with immunoSEQ multiplex PCR, while TCRdb's copy carries only in-frame clones and drops some. This sample carries 100,000 to 150,000 clones, about two thirds of them seen once, and the ten largest clones take around 4%. Material for sequencing was PBMCs. These receptor sequences come from a man aged 25 to 45 in good health and CMV-seronegative.

The chain is built from TRBV13 and TRBJ1-2; 9 nucleotides align to TRBD1. Germline CDR1 reads PRHDT; CDR2 reads FYEKMQ (reference sequence). The CDR3 consists of 15 residues. Trimming cost V 0 bases and J 4 bases; bases outside gene matches: 3. In nucleotides, the CDR3 is TGTGCCAGCAGCTTAGGCCCGGGACAGGGCTATGGCTACACCTTC. This translates into CASSLGPGQGYGYTF.

The chain couples TRBV27 to TRBJ2-1; D is unresolved. Germline V CDR1 and CDR2: MNHEY, SMNVEV (reference sequence). The CDR3 has 12 residues. The V end was cut by 5 bases, the J end by 6 bases, with 8 bases between. The CDR3 bases are TGTGCCAGCAGTCTAAACGGCAATGAGCAGTTCTTC. Residues: CASSLNGNEQFF.

The chain uses TRBV6-5 and TRBJ1-2; TRBD1 aligns across 11 bases. The J segment lost 5 bases and the V segment lost 6 bases, leaving 2 bases of the junction unmatched. This CDR3 contains 13 residues. Germline V gene lookup returns CDR1 MNHEY and CDR2 SVGAGI. The CDR3 sequence is CASSRDRGYGYTF. CDR3 sequence (DNA): TGTGCCAGCAGCCGGGACAGGGGGTATGGCTACACCTTC.

The chain joins TRBV28 to TRBJ2-7; the D gene is possibly TRBD1 (5 bases). The CDR3 contains 17 residues. V lost 0 bases to trimming and J lost 7 bases, with 22 bases between them. Looked up from germline, CDR1 is MDHEN and CDR2 is SYDVKM. The DNA for the CDR3 is TGTGCCAGCAGTTTATGCATGGCGCAGGGTATACTGGGGGAGCAGTACTTC. It codes for CASSLCMAQGILGEQYF.

This chain connects TRBV30 to TRBJ2-5; TRBD2 aligns across 11 bases. This CDR3 is built from 14 residues. Germline trimming cut 1 base from V and 5 bases from J; bases unmatched to any gene: 3. Germline-derived CDR1 and CDR2 are GTSNPN and SVGIG (reference sequence). Written as DNA, the CDR3 is TGTGCCTGGAGTGCCCGGACTAGCGGGGAGACCCAGTACTTC. Protein sequence: CAWSARTSGETQYF. Drawing the rest from reference TRBV30 and TRBJ2-5, the complete variable domain is SQTIHQWPATLVQPVGSPLSLECTVEGTSNPNLYWYRQAAGRGLQLLFYSVGIGQISSEVPQNLSASRPQDRQFILSSKKLLLSDSGFYLCAWSARTSGETQYFGPGTRLLVL.

The gene calls are TRBV19 and TRBJ2-3; 11 bases are a match to TRBD2. Per the germline V gene, CDR1 is LNHDA and CDR2 is SQIVND (reference sequence). The CDR3 spans 15 residues. V lost 4 bases and J lost 5; bases outside the gene matches: 5. DNA of the CDR3: TGTGCCAGTAGTACCGGGACTAGCGGTGTAGATACGCAGTATTTT. This sequence encodes CASSTGTSGVDTQYF.

A few counts support this clone. This sequence joins TRBV7-3 and TRBJ2-2; possible D gene TRBD1, 5 bases. Germline CDR1 and CDR2: SGHTA and FQGTGA. This CDR3 is built from 14 residues. Trimming took off 8 bases at V and 4 bases at J, with 14 bases between the two ends. The CDR3 DNA follows: TGTGCCAGCTCAAGGCAGGGAAGCACCGGGGAGCTGTTTTTT. It specifies CASSRQGSTGELFF.

The V and J genes are TRBV2 and TRBJ1-1, with 7 bases aligning to TRBD1. After removal of 4 bases from V and 1 base from J, the junction contained 3 bases not matched to a gene. The CDR3 runs 14 residues. From germline, CDR1 is SNHLY and CDR2 FYNNEI. DNA for the CDR3: TGTGCCAGCAGTGCTAGGACAGGGAACACTGAAGCTTTCTTT. The encoded protein is CASSARTGNTEAFF.

The V gene is TRBV28, the J gene TRBJ2-3; 7 bases map to TRBD2. CDR1 MDHEN and CDR2 SYDVKM come from the germline V gene. V dropped 3 bases and J dropped 6; count of bases not matched to a gene: 9. This CDR3 comprises 15 residues. The CDR3 is CASSLWAGEGDTQYF. The CDR3 coding sequence is TGTGCCAGCAGTTTGTGGGCGGGGGAAGGGGATACGCAGTATTTT.

As regards this clone: A junction end diverges from the germline sequence, so it may reflect a read error. The genes are TRBV14 and TRBJ1-2, with D unresolved. The CDR3 runs to 13 residues. Germline values: CDR1 SGHDN, CDR2 FVKESK. The CDR3 here is CASSPALDYGHTF. The CDR3 DNA reads TGTGCCAGCAGTCCAGCCTTGGACTATGGCCACACCTTC.

V is TRBV20-1 and J is TRBJ2-7; D perhaps matches TRBD2 (5 bases). The V gene lost 3 bases and the J gene lost 9 bases, with 12 bases spanning the gap. Looked up from germline, CDR1 is DFQATT and CDR2 is SNEGSKA (reference sequence). There are 11 residues in the CDR3. The CDR3 nucleotides read TGCAGTGCTAGTAGAAACAGCGGGCAGTACTTC. Protein sequence: CSASRNSGQYF.

The sample holds a few counts of this clone. The chain recombines TRBV18 with TRBJ1-4; 7 bases map to TRBD1. CDR3 length: 17 residues. Germline V CDR1 and CDR2: KGHSH, LQKENI. V shed 5 bases, J shed 0 bases, and the junction held 9 bases outside the gene matches. As DNA, the CDR3 is TGTGCCAGCTCAAGAGGACAGGTGGTTGCAACTAATGAAAAACTGTTTTTT. This codes for CASSRGQVVATNEKLFF. Full variable domain (outside the CDR3, taken from reference TRBV18 and TRBJ1-4): NAGVMQNPRHLVRRRGQEARLRCSPMKGHSHVYWYRQLPEEGLKFMVYLQKENIIDESGMPKERFSAEFPKEGPSILRIQQVVRGDSAAYFCASSRGQVVATNEKLFFGSGTQLSVL.

Remarks on this clone: At one end the junction does not follow the germline gene, possibly because of a read error. The genes are TRBV29-1 and TRBJ1-2; D uncertain. The V gene's germline CDR1 is SQVTM and CDR2 ANQGSEA. The CDR3 totals 18 residues. The CDR3 DNA sequence: TGCAGCGTTGTTTTATGGAGGACCGATACCATCGAAACTTATGGCTACATCTTC. It specifies CSVVLWRTDTIETYGYIF.

CDR3 amino acids: CASSPLTGGEGYTF. DNA for the CDR3: TGTGCCAGCAGCCCGCTGACAGGGGGCGAGGGCTACACCTTC. V is TRBV5-6 and J is TRBJ1-2, with 10 bases aligning to TRBD1. This CDR3 is built from 14 residues. Germline V gene sequence: CDR1 SGHDT, CDR2 YYEEEE. V shed 4 bases, J shed 8 bases, and the junction held 8 bases outside the gene matches. The entire variable domain, with the rest obtained from reference TRBV5-6 and TRBJ1-2, is as follows: DAGVTQSPTHLIKTRGQQVTLRCSPKSGHDTVSWYQQALGQGPQFIFQYYEEEERQRGNFPDRFSGHQFPNYSSELNVNALLLGDSALYLCASSPLTGGEGYTFGSGTRLTVV.

This clone was picked up a small number of times. Relative to the germline gene, one junction end is altered; a read error may explain this. This chain links TRBV7-9 with TRBJ2-5; no firm D call. The length of the CDR3 is 13 residues. Germline loops: CDR1 SEHNR, CDR2 FQNEAQ (reference sequence). For the CDR3, the DNA is TGTTCCAGCAGCCGAACACAACAAGAGACCCAGTACTTC. It codes for CSSSRTQQETQYF. Combining the CDR3 with reference TRBV7-9 and TRBJ2-5 gives the whole variable domain DTGVSQNPRHKITKRGQNVTFRCDPISEHNRLYWYRQTLGQGPEFLTYFQNEAQLEKSRLLSDRFSAERPKGSFSTLEIQRTEQGDSAMYLCSSSRTQQETQYFGPGTRLLVL.

This clone occurred a few times. The chain carries TRBV7-9 and TRBJ1-1; D possibly corresponds to TRBD1 (6 bases). The germline CDR1 and CDR2 sequences are SEHNR and FQNEAQ (reference sequence). The CDR3 is made up of 15 amino acids. Trimming left V 4 bases short and J 0 bases short, with 12 bases between. The CDR3 loop reads CASSSQGPLNTEAFF. The CDR3 region has the DNA TGTGCCAGCAGCTCACAGGGCCCCTTGAACACTGAAGCTTTCTTT.